One sample yielded the 8 T cell receptor beta chains listed below, sequenced in a study of T cell repertoires in cytomegalovirus infection. TCRdb reanalysed the reads using MiXCR and keeps one entry per CDR3 protein. This table holds fewer than 550,000 distinct CDR3 sequences, approximately 15% found once. Sequencing used CD8+ T cells from PBMCs. The receptors were gathered from a human donor in good health (CMV status not recorded). Some clones in this sample may be carry-over from other donors' samples.

This chain uses TRBV19 with TRBJ2-5; D not resolved. CDR1 and CDR2 from the germline V gene are LNHDA and SQIVND (reference sequence). Trimming left V 3 bases short and J 5 bases short, with 4 bases between. CDR3 length: 11 amino acids. CDR3 region: CASSMGETQYF. CDR3 bases: TGTGCCAGTAGTATGGGGGAGACCCAGTACTTC.

The V call is TRBV27, the J call TRBJ1-3; D is unresolved. The CDR3 has 16 amino acids. The ends were cut back, 7 bases at V and 1 base at J, with 17 bases in the middle. Germline V gene lookup returns CDR1 MNHEY and CDR2 SMNVEV (reference sequence). CDR3 protein: CASTSLAGLSGNTIYF. CDR3 bases: TGTGCCAGCACATCCCTCGCCGGGTTGTCTGGAAACACCATATATTTT.

On this clonotype: A much larger clone is a single base away; this may be a read error. In DNA form, the CDR3 reads TGTTCCAGCAGTGCCGGGACAGACGGCTACGAGCAGTACTTC. Translation gives CSSSAGTDGYEQYF. This chain connects TRBV27 to TRBJ2-7; TRBD1 aligns across 7 bases. Germline V gene lookup returns CDR1 MNHEY and CDR2 SMNVEV (reference sequence). This CDR3 comprises 14 residues.

This rearrangement joins TRBV9 to TRBJ1-2; 9 bases agree with TRBD1. The CDR3 loop spans 15 amino acids. CDR1 and CDR2 (germline): SGDLS, YYNGEE. With V trimmed by 5 bases and J by 4 bases, 9 bases remained unmatched. CDR3 bases: TGTGCCAGCAGTATTACCCCGGGACAGGGCTATGGCTACACCTTC. This translates into CASSITPGQGYGYTF.

The rearrangement uses TRBV12-3 or TRBV12-4 and TRBJ2-1; maybe TRBD1 (5 bases). Between the trimmed V and J ends, which lost 2 bases and 6 bases, there was a span of 14 bases. CDR3 length: 15 amino acids. CDR3 amino acids: CASSLSSRVGNEQFF. The CDR3 coding sequence is TGTGCCAGCAGTTTAAGTTCCAGGGTGGGCAATGAGCAGTTCTTC.

V usage is TRBV27 and J usage is TRBJ1-5, with TRBD1 matching over 7 bases. Germline V gene sequence: CDR1 MNHEY, CDR2 SMNVEV (reference sequence). This CDR3 has 15 residues. The V segment lost 4 bases and the J segment 4 bases; nucleotides outside the gene matches: 7. The CDR3 coding sequence is TGTGCCAGCAGTTCCCGACAGGGAGGTAATCAGCCCCAGCATTTT. Translating gives CASSSRQGGNQPQHF.

This clonotype was picked up a small number of times. The chain uses TRBV12-3 or TRBV12-4 and TRBJ2-3; a weak D match, TRBD1 (6 bases). The CDR3 has 17 amino acids. Trimming left V 6 bases short and J 2 bases short, with 21 bases between. The CDR3 sequence is CASRDSLRGFFTDTQYF. In nucleotides, the CDR3 is TGTGCCAGCAGAGACAGCCTGAGGGGGTTCTTCACAGATACGCAGTATTTT.

This clonotype has at least ten counts. The chain is built from TRBV11-2 and TRBJ2-3, with 9 bases fitting TRBD2. Per the germline V gene, CDR1 is SGHAT and CDR2 is FQNNGV. The CDR3 loop spans 17 amino acids. Trimming at V came to 5 bases and at J to 6 bases, leaving 15 bases not matched to a gene. CDR3 in amino acids: CASSPPATGLASDTQYF. The CDR3 DNA follows: TGTGCCAGCAGCCCCCCAGCGACGGGACTAGCAAGTGATACGCAGTATTTT. The full variable domain, rest sourced from reference TRBV11-2 and TRBJ2-3, is EAGVAQSPRYKIIEKRQSVAFWCNPISGHATLYWYQQILGQGPKLLIQFQNNGVVDDSQLPKDRFSAERLKGVDSTLKIQPAKLEDSAVYLCASSPPATGLASDTQYFGPGTRLTVL.